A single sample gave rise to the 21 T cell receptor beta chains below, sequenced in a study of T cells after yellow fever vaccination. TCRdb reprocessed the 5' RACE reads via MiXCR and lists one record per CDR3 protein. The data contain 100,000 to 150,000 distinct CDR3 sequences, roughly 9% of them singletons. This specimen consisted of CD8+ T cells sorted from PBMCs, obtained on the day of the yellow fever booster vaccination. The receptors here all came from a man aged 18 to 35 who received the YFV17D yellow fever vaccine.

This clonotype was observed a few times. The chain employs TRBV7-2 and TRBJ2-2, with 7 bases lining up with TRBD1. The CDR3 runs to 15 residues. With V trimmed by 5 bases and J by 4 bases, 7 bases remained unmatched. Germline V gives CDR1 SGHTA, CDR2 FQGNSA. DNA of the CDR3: TGTGCCAGCAGCCCCGGGACAGCCGGCACCGGGGAGCTGTTTTTT. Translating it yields CASSPGTAGTGELFF.

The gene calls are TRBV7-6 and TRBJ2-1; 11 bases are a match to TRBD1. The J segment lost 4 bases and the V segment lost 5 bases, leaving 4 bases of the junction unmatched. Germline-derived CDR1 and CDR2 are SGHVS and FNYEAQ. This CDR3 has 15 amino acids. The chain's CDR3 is CASSIGTGGYNEQFF. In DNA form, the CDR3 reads TGTGCCAGCAGCATCGGGACAGGGGGGTACAATGAGCAGTTCTTC.

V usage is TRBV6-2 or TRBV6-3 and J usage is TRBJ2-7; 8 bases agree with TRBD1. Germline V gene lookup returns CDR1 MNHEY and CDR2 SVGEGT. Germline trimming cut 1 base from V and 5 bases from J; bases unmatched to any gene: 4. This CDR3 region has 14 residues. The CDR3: CASSYFGTGDEQYF. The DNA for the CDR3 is TGTGCCAGCAGTTACTTCGGGACAGGTGACGAGCAGTACTTC.

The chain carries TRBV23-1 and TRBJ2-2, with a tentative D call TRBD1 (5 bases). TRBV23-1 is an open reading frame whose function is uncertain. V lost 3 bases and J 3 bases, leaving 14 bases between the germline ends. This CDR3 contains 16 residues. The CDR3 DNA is TGCGCCAGCAGTCAGCCCGAAAAAGGGGACACCGGGGAGCTGTTTTTT. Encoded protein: CASSQPEKGDTGELFF.

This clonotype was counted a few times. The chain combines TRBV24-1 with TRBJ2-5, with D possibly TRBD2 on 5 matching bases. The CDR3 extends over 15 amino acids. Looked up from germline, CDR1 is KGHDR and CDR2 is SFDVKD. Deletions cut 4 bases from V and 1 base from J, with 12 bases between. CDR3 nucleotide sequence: TGTGCCACCAGTGAACCTCTCGCGGGCCAAGAGACCCAGTACTTC. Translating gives CATSEPLAGQETQYF.

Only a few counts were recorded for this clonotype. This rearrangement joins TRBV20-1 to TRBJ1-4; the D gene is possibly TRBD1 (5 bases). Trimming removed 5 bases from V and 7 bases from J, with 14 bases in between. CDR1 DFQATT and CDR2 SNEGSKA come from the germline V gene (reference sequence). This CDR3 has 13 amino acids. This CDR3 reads CSAPEEGSEKLFF. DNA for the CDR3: TGCAGTGCTCCAGAGGAGGGGTCTGAAAAACTGTTTTTT.

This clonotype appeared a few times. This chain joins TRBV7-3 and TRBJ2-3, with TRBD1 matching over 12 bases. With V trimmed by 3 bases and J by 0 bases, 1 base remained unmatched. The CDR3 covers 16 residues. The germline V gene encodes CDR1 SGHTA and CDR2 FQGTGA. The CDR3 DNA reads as TGTGCCAGCAGCTTGGGACAGGGGGCAAGCACAGATACGCAGTATTTT. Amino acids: CASSLGQGASTDTQYF.

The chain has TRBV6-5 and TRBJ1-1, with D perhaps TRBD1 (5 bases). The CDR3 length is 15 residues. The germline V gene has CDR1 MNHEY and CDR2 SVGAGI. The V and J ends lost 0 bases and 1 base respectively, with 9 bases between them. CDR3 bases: TGTGCCAGCAGTTACTCGAGGGGAGGGAACACTGAAGCTTTCTTT. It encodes CASSYSRGGNTEAFF.

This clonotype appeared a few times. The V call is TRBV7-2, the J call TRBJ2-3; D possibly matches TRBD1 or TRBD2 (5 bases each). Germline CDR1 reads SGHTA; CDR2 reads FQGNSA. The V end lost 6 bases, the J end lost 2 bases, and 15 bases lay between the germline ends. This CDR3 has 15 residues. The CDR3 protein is CASRTRDQNTDTQYF. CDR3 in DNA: TGTGCCAGCAGGACCCGGGACCAGAACACAGATACGCAGTATTTT.

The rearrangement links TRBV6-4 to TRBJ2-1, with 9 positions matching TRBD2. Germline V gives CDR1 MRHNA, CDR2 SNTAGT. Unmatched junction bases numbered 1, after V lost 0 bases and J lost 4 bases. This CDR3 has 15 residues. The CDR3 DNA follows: TGTGCCAGCAGTGACTCTAGCGGGAGTTACAATGAGCAGTTCTTC. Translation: CASSDSSGSYNEQFF.

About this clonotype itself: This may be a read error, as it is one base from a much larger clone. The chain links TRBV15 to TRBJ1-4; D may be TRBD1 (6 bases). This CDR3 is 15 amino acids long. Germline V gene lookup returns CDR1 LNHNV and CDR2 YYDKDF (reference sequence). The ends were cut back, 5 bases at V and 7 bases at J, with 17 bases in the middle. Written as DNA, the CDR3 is TGTGCCACCAGCGGGAACAGGGAGAGTTTTGAAAAACTGTTTTTT. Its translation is CATSGNRESFEKLFF.

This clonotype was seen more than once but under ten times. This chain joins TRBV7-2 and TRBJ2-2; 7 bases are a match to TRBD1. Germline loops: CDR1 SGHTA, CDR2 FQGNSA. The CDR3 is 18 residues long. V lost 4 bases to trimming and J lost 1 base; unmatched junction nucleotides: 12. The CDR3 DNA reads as TGTGCCAGCAGCTCACTCATAGTTGGGACAGTGAACACCGGGGAGCTGTTTTTT. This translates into CASSSLIVGTVNTGELFF.

The CDR3 region is CASSYSWDSGGRYDTQYF. The CDR3 coding sequence is TGTGCCAGCAGTTACAGTTGGGATAGCGGGGGTCGTTACGATACGCAGTATTTT. The chain uses TRBV6-5 and TRBJ2-3; 9 nucleotides agree with TRBD2. The trim removed 2 bases at V and 6 bases at J, leaving 15 bases unmatched. The CDR3 totals 18 residues. Germline lookup yields CDR1 MNHEY and CDR2 SVGAGI.

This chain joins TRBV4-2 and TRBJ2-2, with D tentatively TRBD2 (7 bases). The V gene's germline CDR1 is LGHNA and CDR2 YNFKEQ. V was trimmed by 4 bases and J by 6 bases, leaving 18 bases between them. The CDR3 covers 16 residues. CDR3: CASSPEGGVYSGELFF. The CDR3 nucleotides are TGTGCCAGCAGCCCGGAGGGGGGGGTCTATTCCGGGGAGCTGTTTTTT.

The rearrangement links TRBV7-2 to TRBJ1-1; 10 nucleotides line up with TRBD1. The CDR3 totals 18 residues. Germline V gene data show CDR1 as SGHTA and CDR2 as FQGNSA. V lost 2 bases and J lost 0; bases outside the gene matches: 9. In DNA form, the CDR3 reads TGTGCCAGCAGCTTAACAGGGGACAGGGGACTTTTGAACACTGAAGCTTTCTTT. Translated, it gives CASSLTGDRGLLNTEAFF.

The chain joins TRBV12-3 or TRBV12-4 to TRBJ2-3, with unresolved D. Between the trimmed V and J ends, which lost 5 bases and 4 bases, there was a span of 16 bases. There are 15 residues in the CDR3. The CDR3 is CASSPSSRPPDTQYF. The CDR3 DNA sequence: TGTGCCAGCAGTCCCAGCTCCCGGCCGCCAGATACGCAGTATTTT.

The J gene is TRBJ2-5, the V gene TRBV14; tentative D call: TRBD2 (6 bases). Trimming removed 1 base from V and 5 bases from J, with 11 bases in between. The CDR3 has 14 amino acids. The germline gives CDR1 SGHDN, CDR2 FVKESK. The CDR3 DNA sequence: TGTGCCAGCAGCCAAGGCGACGGGGGTGAGACCCAGTACTTC. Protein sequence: CASSQGDGGETQYF.

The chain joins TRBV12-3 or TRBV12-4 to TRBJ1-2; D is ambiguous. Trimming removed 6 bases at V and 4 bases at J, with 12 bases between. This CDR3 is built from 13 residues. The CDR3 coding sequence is TGTGCCAGCAGGGAGGGTCTGACCTATGGCTACACCTTC. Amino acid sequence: CASREGLTYGYTF.

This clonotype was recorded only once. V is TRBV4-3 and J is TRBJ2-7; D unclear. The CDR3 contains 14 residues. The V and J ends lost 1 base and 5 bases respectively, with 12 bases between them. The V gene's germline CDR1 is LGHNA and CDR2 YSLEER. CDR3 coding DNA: TGCGCCAGCAGCCAAGGTCCAGGCCCCCACGAGCAGTACGTC. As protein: CASSQGPGPHEQYV.

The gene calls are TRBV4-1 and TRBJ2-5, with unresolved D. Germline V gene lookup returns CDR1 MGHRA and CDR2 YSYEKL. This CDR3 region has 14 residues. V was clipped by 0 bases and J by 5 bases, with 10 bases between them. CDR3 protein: CASSQEWGGETQYF. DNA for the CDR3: TGCGCCAGCAGCCAAGAATGGGGTGGGGAGACCCAGTACTTC.

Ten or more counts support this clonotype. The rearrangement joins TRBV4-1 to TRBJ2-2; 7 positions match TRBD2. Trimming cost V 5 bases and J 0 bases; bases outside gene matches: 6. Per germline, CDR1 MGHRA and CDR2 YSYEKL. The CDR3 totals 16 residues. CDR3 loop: CASSSRTRSNTGELFF. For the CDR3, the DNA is TGCGCCAGCAGCTCCCGGACTAGATCGAACACCGGGGAGCTGTTTTTT.